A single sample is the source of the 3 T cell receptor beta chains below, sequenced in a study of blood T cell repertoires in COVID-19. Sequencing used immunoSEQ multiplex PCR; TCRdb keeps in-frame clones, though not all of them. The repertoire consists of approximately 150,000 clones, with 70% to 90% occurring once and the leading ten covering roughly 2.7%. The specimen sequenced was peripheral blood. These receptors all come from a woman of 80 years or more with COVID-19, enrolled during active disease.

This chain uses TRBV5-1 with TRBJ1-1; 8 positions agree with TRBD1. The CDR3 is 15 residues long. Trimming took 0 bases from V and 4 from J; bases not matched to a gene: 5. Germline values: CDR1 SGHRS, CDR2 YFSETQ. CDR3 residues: CASSLGTGLSTEAFF. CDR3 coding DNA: TGCGCCAGCAGCTTGGGGACAGGGCTGAGCACTGAAGCTTTCTTT.

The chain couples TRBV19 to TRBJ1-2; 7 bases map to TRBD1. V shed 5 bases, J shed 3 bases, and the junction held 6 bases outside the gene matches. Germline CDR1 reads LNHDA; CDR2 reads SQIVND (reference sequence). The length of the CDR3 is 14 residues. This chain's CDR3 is CASSWGQTDYGYTF. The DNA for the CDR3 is TGTGCCAGTAGTTGGGGACAGACCGACTATGGCTACACCTTC.

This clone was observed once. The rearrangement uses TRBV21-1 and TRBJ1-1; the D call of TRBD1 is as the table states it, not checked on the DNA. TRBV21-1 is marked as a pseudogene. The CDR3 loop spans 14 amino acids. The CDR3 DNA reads TGTGCCAGCAATCGGACATACGAGAACACTGAAGCTTTCTTT. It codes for CASNRTYENTEAFF.